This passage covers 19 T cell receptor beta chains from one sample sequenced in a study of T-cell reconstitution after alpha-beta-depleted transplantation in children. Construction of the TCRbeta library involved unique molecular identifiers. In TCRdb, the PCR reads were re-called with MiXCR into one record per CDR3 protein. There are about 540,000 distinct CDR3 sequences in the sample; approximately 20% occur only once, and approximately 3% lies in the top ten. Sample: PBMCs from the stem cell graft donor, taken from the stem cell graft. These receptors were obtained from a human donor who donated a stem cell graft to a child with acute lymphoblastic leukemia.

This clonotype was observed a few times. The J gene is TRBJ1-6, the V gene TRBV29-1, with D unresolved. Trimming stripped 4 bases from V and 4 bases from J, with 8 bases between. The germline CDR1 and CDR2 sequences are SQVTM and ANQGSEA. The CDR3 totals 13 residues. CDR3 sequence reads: CSVGAGYNSPLHF. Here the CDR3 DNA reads TGCAGCGTTGGGGCAGGTTATAATTCACCCCTCCACTTT.

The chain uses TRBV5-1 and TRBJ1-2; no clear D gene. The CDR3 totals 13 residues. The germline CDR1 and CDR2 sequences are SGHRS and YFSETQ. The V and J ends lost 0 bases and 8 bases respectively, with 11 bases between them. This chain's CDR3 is CASSLEVLGGYTF. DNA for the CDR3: TGCGCCAGCAGCTTGGAGGTTCTGGGAGGCTACACCTTC.

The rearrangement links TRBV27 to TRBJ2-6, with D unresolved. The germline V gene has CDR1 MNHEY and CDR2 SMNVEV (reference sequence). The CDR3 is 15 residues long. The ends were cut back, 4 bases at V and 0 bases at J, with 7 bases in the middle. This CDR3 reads CASSYGPSGANVLTF. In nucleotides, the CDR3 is TGTGCCAGCAGTTACGGACCCTCTGGGGCCAACGTCCTGACTTTC.

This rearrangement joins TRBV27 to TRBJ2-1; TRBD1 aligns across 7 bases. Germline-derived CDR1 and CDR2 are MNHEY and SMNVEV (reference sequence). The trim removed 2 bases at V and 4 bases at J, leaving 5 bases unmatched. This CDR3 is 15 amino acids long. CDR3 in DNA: TGTGCCAGCAGTTTAACGGGGACAGTATACAATGAGCAGTTCTTC. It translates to CASSLTGTVYNEQFF.

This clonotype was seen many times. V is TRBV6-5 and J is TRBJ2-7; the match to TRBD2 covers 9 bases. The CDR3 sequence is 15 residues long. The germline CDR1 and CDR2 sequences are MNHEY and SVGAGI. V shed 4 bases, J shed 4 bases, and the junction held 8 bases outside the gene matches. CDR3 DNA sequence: TGTGCCAGCAGTTGGGCTAGCGGGACTAGTTACGAGCAGTACTTC. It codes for CASSWASGTSYEQYF.

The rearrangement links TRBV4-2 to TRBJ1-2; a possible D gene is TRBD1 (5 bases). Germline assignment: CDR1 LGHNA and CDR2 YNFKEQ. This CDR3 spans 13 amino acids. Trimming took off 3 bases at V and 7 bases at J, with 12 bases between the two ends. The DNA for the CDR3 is TGTGCCAGCAGCCAGCGGGGGAGGCCTGGCTACACCTTC. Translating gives CASSQRGRPGYTF.

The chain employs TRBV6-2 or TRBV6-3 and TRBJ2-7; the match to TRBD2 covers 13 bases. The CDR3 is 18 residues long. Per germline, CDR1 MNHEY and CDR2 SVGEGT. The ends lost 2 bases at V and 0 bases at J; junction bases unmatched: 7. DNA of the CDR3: TGTGCCAGCAGTTACAAACTAGCGGGAGGGCCGGACTCCTACGAGCAGTACTTC. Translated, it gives CASSYKLAGGPDSYEQYF.

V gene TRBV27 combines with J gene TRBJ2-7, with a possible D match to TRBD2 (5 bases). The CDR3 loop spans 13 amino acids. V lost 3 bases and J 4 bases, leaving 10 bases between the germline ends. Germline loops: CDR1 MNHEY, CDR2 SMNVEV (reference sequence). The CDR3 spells CASSFGVRYEQYF. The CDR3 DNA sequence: TGTGCCAGCAGTTTCGGGGTTAGGTACGAGCAGTACTTC.

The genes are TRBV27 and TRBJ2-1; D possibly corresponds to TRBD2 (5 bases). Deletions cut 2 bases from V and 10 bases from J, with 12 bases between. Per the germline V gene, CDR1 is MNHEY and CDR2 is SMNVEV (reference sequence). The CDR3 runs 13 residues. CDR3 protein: CASSLMMRREQFF. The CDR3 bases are TGTGCCAGCAGTTTAATGATGCGGAGGGAGCAGTTCTTC.

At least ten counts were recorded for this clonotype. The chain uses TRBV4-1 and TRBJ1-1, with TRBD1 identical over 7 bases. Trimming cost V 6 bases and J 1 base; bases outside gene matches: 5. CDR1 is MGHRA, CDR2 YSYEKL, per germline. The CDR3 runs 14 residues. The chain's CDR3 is CASSSTGSNTEAFF. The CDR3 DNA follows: TGCGCCAGCAGTTCGACAGGGTCGAACACTGAAGCTTTCTTT.

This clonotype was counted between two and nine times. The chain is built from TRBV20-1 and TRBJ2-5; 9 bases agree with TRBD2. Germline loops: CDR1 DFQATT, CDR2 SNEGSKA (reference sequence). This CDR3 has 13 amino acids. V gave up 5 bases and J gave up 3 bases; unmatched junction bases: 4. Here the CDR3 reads CSARREGKETQYF. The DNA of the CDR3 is TGCAGTGCTCGGCGGGAGGGAAAAGAGACCCAGTACTTC.

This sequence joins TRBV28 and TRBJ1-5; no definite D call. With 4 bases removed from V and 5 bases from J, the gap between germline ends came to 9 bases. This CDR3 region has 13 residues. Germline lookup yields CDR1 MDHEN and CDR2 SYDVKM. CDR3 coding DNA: TGTGCCAGCAGTTCGTCGGTGGATCAGCCCCAGCATTTT. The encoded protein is CASSSSVDQPQHF.

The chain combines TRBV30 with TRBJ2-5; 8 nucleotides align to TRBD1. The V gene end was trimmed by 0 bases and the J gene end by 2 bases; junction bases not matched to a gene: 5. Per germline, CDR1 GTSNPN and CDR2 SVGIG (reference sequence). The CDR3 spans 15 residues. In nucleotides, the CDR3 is TGTGCCTGGAGTGTACTTGGACAGGGACAAGAGACCCAGTACTTC. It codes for CAWSVLGQGQETQYF.

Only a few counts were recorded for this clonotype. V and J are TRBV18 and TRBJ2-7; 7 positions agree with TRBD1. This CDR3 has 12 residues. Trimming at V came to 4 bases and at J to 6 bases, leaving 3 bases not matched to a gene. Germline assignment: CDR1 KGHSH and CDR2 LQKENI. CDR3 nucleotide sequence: TGTGCCAGCTCACACGACAGGGCCGAGCAGTACTTC. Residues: CASSHDRAEQYF.

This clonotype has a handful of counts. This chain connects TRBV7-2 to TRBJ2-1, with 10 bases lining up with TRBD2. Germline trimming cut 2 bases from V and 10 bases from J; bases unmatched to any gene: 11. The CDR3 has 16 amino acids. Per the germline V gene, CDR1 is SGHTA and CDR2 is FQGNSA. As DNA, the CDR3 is TGTGCCAGCAGCTTAAGGCGTCTAGCGGGAGTAGTAGAGCAGTTCTTC. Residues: CASSLRRLAGVVEQFF.

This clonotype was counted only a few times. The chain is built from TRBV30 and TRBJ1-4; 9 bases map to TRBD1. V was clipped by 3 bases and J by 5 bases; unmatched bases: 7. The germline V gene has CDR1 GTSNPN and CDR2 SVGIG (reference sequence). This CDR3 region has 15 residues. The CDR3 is CAWRPGQGRNEKLFF. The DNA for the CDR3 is TGTGCCTGGAGACCAGGACAGGGGAGGAATGAAAAACTGTTTTTT.

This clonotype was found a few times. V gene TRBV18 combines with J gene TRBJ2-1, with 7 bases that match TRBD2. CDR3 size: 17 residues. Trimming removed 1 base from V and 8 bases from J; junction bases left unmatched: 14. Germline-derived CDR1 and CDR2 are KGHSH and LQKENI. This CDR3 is CASSPLLRGSISHEQFF. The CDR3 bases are TGTGCCAGCTCACCACTTCTTCGCGGGAGTATATCCCATGAGCAGTTCTTC. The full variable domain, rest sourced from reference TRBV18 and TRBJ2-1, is NAGVMQNPRHLVRRRGQEARLRCSPMKGHSHVYWYRQLPEEGLKFMVYLQKENIIDESGMPKERFSAEFPKEGPSILRIQQVVRGDSAAYFCASSPLLRGSISHEQFFGPGTRLTVL.

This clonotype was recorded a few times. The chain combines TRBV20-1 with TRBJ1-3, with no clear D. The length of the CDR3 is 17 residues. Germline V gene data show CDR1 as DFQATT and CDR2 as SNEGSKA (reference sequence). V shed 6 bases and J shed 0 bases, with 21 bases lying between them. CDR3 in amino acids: CSARRPVDRSSGNTIYF. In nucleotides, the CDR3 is TGCAGTGCCAGGAGGCCAGTTGATCGAAGCTCTGGAAACACCATATATTTT.

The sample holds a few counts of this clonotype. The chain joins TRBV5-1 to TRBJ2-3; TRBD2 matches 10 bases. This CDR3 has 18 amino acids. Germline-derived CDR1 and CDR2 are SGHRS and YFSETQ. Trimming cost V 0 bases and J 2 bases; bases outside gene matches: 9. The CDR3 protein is CASSLAVGLAANTDTQYF. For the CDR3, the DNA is TGCGCCAGCAGCTTGGCCGTTGGACTAGCGGCGAACACAGATACGCAGTATTTT. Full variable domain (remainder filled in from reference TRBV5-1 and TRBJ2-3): KAGVTQTPRYLIKTRGQQVTLSCSPISGHRSVSWYQQTPGQGLQFLFEYFSETQRNKGNFPGRFSGRQFSNSRSEMNVSTLELGDSALYLCASSLAVGLAANTDTQYFGPGTRLTVL.